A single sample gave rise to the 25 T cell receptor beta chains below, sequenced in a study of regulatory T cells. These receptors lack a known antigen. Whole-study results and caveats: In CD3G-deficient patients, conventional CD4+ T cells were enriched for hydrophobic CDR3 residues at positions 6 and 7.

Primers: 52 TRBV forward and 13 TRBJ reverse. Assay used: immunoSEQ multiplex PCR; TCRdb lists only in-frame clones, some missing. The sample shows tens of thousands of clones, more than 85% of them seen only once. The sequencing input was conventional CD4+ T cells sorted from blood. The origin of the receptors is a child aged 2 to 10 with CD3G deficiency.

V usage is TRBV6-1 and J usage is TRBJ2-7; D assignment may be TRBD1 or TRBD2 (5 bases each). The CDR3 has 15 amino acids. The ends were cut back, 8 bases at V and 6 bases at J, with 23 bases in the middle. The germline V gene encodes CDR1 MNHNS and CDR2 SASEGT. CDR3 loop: CASFKGGREVSEQYF. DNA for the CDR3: TGTGCCAGCTTTAAAGGAGGCAGGGAAGTGAGCGAGCAGTACTTC.

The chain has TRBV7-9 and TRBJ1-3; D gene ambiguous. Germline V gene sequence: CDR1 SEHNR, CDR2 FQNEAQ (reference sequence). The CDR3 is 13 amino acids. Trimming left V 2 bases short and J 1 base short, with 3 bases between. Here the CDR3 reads CASSLRSGNTIYF. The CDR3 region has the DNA TGTGCCAGCAGCTTAAGGTCTGGAAACACCATATATTTT.

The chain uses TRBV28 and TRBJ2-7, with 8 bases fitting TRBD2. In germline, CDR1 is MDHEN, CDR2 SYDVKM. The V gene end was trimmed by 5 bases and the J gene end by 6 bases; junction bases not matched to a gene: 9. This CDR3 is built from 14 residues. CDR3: CASSIPGLGTEQYF. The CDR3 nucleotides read TGTGCCAGCAGTATCCCGGGACTAGGTACCGAGCAGTACTTC.

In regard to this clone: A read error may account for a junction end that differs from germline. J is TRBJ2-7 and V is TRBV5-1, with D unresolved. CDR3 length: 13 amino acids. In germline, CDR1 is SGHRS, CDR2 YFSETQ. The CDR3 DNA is TGCGCCAGCAGCTTGGGCCCTGCTGGGTCGCGACACTTC. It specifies CASSLGPAGSRHF.

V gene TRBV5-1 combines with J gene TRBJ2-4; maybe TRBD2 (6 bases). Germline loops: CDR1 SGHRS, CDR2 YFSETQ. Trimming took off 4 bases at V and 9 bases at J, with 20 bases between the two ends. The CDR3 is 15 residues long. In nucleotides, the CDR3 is TGCGCCAGCAGCCAAGATACCGGGACTTCGGGCATTCAGTACTTC. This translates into CASSQDTGTSGIQYF.

DNA of the CDR3: TGTGCCAGCAGTGAATTAGGGACAGTCTACGAGCAGTACTTC. This sequence encodes CASSELGTVYEQYF. V and J are TRBV6-1 and TRBJ2-7; 7 bases align to TRBD1. Germline loops: CDR1 MNHNS, CDR2 SASEGT. The CDR3 has 14 residues. Losses at the gene ends were 2 bases for V and 3 bases for J; bases not matched to a gene: 4.

This CDR3 is CAISVLGGRGEQYF. The CDR3 DNA is TGTGCCATCAGTGTATTAGGAGGGCGAGGCGAGCAGTACTTC. The chain combines TRBV10-3 with TRBJ2-7, with a tentative D call TRBD2 (6 bases). CDR1 is ENHRY, CDR2 SYGVKD, per germline. The germline V and J ends were trimmed by 4 bases and 6 bases, with 16 bases remaining between them. CDR3 length: 14 residues.

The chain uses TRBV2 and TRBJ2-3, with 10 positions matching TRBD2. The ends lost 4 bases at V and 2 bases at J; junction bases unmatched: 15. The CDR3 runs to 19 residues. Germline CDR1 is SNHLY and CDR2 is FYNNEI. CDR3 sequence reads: CASSVASGRVPPFTDTQYF. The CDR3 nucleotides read TGTGCCAGCAGTGTAGCTAGCGGGAGAGTCCCCCCTTTCACAGATACGCAGTATTTT.

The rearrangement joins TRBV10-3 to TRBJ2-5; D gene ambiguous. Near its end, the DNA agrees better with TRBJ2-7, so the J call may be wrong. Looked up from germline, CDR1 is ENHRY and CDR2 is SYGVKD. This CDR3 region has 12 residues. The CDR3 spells CAISDGSYEQYF. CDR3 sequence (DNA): TGTGCCATCAGTGACGGCTCCTACGAGCAGTACTTC.

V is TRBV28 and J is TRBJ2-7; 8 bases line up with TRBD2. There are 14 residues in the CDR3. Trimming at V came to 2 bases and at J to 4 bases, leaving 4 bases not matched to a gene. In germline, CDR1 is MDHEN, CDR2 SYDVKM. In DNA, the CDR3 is TGTGCCAGCAGTTTAACGGGGGGGTCTTACGAGCAGTACTTC. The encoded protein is CASSLTGGSYEQYF. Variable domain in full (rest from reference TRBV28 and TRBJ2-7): DVKVTQSSRYLVKRTGEKVFLECVQDMDHENMFWYRQDPGLGLRLIYFSYDVKMKEKGDIPEGYSVSREKKERFSLILESASTNQTSMYLCASSLTGGSYEQYFGPGTRLTVT.

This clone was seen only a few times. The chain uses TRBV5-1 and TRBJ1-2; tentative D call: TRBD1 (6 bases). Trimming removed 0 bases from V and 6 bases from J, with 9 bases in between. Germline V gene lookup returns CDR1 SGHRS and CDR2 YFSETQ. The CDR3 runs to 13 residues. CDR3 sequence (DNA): TGCGCCAGCAGCTTGGGGGACACTGATGGCTACACCTTC. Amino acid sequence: CASSLGDTDGYTF.

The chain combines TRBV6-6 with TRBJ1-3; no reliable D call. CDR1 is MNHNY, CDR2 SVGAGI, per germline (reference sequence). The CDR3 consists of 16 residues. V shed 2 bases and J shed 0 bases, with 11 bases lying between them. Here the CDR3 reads CASSYGHLSSGNTIYF. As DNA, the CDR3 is TGTGCCAGCAGTTACGGGCACTTGTCCTCTGGAAACACCATATATTTT.

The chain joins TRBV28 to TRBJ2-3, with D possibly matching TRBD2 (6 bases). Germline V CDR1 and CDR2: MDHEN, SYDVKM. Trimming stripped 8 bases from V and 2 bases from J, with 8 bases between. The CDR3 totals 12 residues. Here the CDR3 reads CASGRSTDTQYF. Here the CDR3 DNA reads TGTGCCAGCGGGAGGTCCACAGATACGCAGTATTTT.

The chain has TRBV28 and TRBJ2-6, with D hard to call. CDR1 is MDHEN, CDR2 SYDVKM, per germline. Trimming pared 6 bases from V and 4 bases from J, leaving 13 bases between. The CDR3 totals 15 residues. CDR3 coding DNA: TGTGCCAGCAGCACACTTGGGTCGGGGGCCAACGTCCTGACTTTC. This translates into CASSTLGSGANVLTF.

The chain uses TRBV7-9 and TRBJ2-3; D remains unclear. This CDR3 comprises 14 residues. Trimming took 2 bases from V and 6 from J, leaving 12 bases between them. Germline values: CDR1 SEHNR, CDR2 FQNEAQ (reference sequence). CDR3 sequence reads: CASSLMLPMDTQYF. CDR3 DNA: TGTGCCAGCAGCTTAATGCTACCTATGGATACGCAGTATTTT.

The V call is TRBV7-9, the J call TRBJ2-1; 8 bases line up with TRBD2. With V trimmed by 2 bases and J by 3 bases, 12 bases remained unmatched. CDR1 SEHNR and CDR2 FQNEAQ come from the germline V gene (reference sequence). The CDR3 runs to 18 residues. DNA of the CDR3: TGTGCCAGCAGCTTATGGCGGGTGAGCGGGAGTGGCTACAATGAGCAGTTCTTC. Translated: CASSLWRVSGSGYNEQFF.

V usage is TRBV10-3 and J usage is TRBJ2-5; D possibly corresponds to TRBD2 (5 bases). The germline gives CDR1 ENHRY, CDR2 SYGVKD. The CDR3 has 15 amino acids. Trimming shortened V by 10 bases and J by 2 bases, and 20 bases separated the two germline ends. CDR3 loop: CATRSGIGRQETQYF. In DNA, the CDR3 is TGTGCCACCCGGTCGGGAATCGGAAGGCAAGAGACCCAGTACTTC.

This CDR3 reads CASSPRGNYGYTF. The CDR3 DNA is TGTGCCAGCAGCCCGAGAGGGAACTATGGCTACACCTTC. This chain uses TRBV27 with TRBJ1-2; D gene uncertain. V lost 6 bases to trimming and J lost 2 bases, with 10 bases between them. Per germline, CDR1 MNHEY and CDR2 SMNVEV (reference sequence). There are 13 residues in the CDR3.

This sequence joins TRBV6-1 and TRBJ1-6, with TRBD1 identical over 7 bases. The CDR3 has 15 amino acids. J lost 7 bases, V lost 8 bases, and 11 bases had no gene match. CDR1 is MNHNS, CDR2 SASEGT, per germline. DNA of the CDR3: TGTGCCAGCGGACGAGACAGGGTAAAAAATTCACCCCTCCACTTT. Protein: CASGRDRVKNSPLHF.

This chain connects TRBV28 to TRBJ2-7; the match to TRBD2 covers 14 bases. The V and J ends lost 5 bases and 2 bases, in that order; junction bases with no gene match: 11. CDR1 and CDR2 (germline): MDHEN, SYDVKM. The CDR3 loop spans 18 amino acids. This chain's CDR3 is CASSGLGLAGARAYEQYF. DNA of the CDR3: TGTGCCAGCAGTGGCCTGGGACTAGCGGGAGCTAGAGCCTACGAGCAGTACTTC.

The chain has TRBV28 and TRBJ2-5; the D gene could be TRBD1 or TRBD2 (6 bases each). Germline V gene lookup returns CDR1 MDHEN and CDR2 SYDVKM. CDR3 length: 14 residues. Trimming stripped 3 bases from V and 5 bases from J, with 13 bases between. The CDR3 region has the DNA TGTGCCAGCAGTTTTGGGGGCGGGATGGAGACCCAGTACTTC. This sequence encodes CASSFGGGMETQYF.

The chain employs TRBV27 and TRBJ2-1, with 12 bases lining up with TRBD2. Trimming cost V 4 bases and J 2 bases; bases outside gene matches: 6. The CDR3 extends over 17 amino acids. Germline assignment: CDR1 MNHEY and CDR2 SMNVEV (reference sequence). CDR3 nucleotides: TGTGCCAGCAGTTCGACTAGCGGGAGAGGTCCCTACAATGAGCAGTTCTTC. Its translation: CASSSTSGRGPYNEQFF.

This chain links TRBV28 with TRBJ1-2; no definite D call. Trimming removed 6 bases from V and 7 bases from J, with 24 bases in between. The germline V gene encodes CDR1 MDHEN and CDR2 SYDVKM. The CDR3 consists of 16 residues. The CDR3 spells CASSPEIFRGPSGYTF. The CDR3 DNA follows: TGTGCCAGCAGCCCTGAAATCTTTAGAGGGCCCAGTGGCTACACCTTC.

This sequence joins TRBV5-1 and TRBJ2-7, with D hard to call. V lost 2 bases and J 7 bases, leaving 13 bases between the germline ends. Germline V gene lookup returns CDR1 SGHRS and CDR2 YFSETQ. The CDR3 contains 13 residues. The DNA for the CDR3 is TGCGCCAGCAGCTTTGCCCAGGCTGGGGAGCAGTACTTC. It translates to CASSFAQAGEQYF. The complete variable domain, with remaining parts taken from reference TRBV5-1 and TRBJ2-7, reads KAGVTQTPRYLIKTRGQQVTLSCSPISGHRSVSWYQQTPGQGLQFLFEYFSETQRNKGNFPGRFSGRQFSNSRSEMNVSTLELGDSALYLCASSFAQAGEQYFGPGTRLTVT.

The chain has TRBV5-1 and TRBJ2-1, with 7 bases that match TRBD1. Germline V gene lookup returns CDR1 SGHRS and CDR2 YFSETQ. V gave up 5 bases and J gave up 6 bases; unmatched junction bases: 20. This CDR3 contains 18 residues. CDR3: CASSLRASPGQSGNEQFF. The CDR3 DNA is TGCGCCAGCAGTTTAAGGGCGTCACCGGGACAGTCGGGCAATGAGCAGTTCTTC.